Listed below are T cell receptor beta chains from one sample, sequenced in a study of cytomegalovirus exposure and HLA in healthy donors. Libraries were prepared by immunoSEQ multiplex PCR; TCRdb keeps only in-frame clonotypes and omits some of them. The profile shows under 150,000 clones, 79% of them singletons. The sequencing input was PBMCs. These receptors were taken from a woman aged 40 to 49 in good health and CMV-seropositive. CDR3s include the opening cysteine and the closing phenylalanine or tryptophan. The D gene is left open where the match is weak. Not every row has a clone size; where given, it reads once, few, many or a size class.

v_gene	j_gene	d_gene	abundance	CDR3nt	CDR3aa
TRBV2	TRBJ2-2	.	.	TGTGCCAGCAGTGACGACGGGTTACTCACCGGGGAGCTGTTTTTT	CASSDDGLLTGELFF
TRBV6-5	TRBJ1-1	TRBD1	.	TGTGCCAGCAGCAGGGACAGCTTCATGAACACTGAAGCTTTCTTT	CASSRDSFMNTEAFF
TRBV5-4	TRBJ1-3	.	once	TGTGCCAGCAGCTCAACAGGGAGTGCTGGAAACACCATATATTTT	CASSSTGSAGNTIYF
TRBV7-3	TRBJ1-4	TRBD1	.	TGTGCCAGCTGGCCCCGGGACAGGGATGAAAAACTGTTTTTT	CASWPRDRDEKLFF
TRBV7-7	TRBJ2-3	TRBD1	.	TGTGCCAGCAGCTTAGGTGCAGGGGGTAGCACAGATACGCAGTATTTT	CASSLGAGGSTDTQYF
TRBV4-1	TRBJ2-1	TRBD1	.	TGCGCCAGCAGCCAATCCGACAGGGGAACCTACAATGAGCAGTTCTTC	CASSQSDRGTYNEQFF
TRBV2	TRBJ1-2	.	.	TGTGCCAGCCAACCTTGGGCAGGGTTGACTAACTATGGCTACACCTTC	CASQPWAGLTNYGYTF
TRBV1	TRBJ1-5	.	.	TGCACCAGCAGCCAAGTCTACGGGACAGGGTATGAAGGCGGTCAGCCCCAGCATTTT	CTSSQVYGTGYEGGQPQHF
TRBV5-1	TRBJ2-1	TRBD2	few	TGCGCCAGCAGCTTGGAAGGCGGGGGGGCCGGTTCTAATGAGCAGTTCTTC	CASSLEGGGAGSNEQFF
TRBV2	TRBJ2-5	TRBD2	.	TGTGCCAGCAGGACTAGCGGGGAGACCCAGTACTTC	CASRTSGETQYF
TRBV14	TRBJ1-1	.	.	TGTGCCAGCGGGGGGGATGGGAACACTGAAGCTTTCTTT	CASGGDGNTEAFF
TRBV28	TRBJ2-6	.	.	TGTGCCAGCAGTTTGGCAGATAGGGCCAACGTCCTGACTTTC	CASSLADRANVLTF
TRBV19	TRBJ2-3	.	.	TGTGCCAGTAGTATAGGGCTAGCTCTGACAGATACGCAGTATTTT	CASSIGLALTDTQYF
TRBV29-1	TRBJ2-1	TRBD2	.	TGCAGCACTGGAGCGGGGCTCGTTGAGCAGTTCTTC	CSTGAGLVEQFF
TRBV5-1	TRBJ2-2	.	.	TGCGCCAGCAGCTTGGGAGCTTCAGGTGGCGGGGAGCTGTTTTTT	CASSLGASGGGELFF
TRBV30	TRBJ2-3	.	.	TGTGCCTGGGGGTCGCGGCGGGGTCCAATAGATACGCAGTATTTT	CAWGSRRGPIDTQYF
TRBV9	TRBJ2-7	.	.	TGTGCCAGCAGCCCGGACAGCTACGAGCAGTACTTC	CASSPDSYEQYF
TRBV4-1	TRBJ2-1	TRBD2	.	TGCGCCAGCAGCCAAGATGCGCGGGGGGGCTTTGAGCAGTTCTTC	CASSQDARGGFEQFF
TRBV2	TRBJ1-4	.	few	TGTGCCAGCAGTTGGGCAGAGCTTAGTGAAAAACTGTTTTTT	CASSWAELSEKLFF
TRBV5-1	TRBJ1-2	.	.	TGCGCCAGCAGCTTGACCGGGTCATATGGCTACACCTTC	CASSLTGSYGYTF
TRBV6-5	TRBJ2-5	.	few	TGTGCCAGCAGTTACTCAGGGAGGGGGGAGACCCAGTACTTC	CASSYSGRGETQYF
TRBV5-5	TRBJ1-5	.	.	TGTGCCAGCAGCCGGGACATCAATAGCAATCAGCCCCAGCATTTT	CASSRDINSNQPQHF
TRBV9	TRBJ1-6	.	.	TGTGCCAGCAGCGGGCACAAGAATTCACCCCTCCACTTT	CASSGHKNSPLHF
TRBV19	TRBJ2-1	TRBD1	once	TGTGCCAGTAAGGCGGGACAGGGCTTGTCCTACAATGAGCAGTTCTTC	CASKAGQGLSYNEQFF
TRBV9	TRBJ1-1	.	.	TGTGCCAGCAGCGTAGGGGGGGGGCTGAACACTGAAGCTTTCTTT	CASSVGGGLNTEAFF
TRBV19	TRBJ1-5	TRBD1	.	TGTGCCAGTAGACTCGGACAGGCTCATCAGCCCCAGCATTTT	CASRLGQAHQPQHF
TRBV28	TRBJ1-2	TRBD1	.	TGTGCCAGCAGCCAGGACAGGGGATGGGGCTACACCTTC	CASSQDRGWGYTF
TRBV6-6	TRBJ2-3	TRBD2	few	TGTGCCAGCAGGACCTTATCGGGGGGGCACACAGATACGCAGTATTTT	CASRTLSGGHTDTQYF
TRBV6-1	TRBJ1-6	TRBD1	.	TGTGCCAGCAGTCCAGGACAGGCTTATAATTCACCCCTCCACTTT	CASSPGQAYNSPLHF
TRBV10-3	TRBJ2-2	TRBD1	few	TGTGCCATCAGTGAAAGGGCAGGGGGTACCGGGGAGCTGTTTTTT	CAISERAGGTGELFF
TRBV30	TRBJ2-7	TRBD2	.	TGTGCCTGGGGCGGGGGGGGGAATACCTACGAGCAGTACTTC	CAWGGGGNTYEQYF
TRBV30	TRBJ2-4	.	once	TGTGCCTGGAGTGTCCAGGGGAACATAGCCAAAAACATTCAGTACTTC	CAWSVQGNIAKNIQYF
TRBV2	TRBJ2-7	.	.	TGTGCCAGCTCTCTAGGGGCCTTAAACTACGAGCAGTACTTC	CASSLGALNYEQYF
TRBV11-3	TRBJ2-1	TRBD2	.	TGTGCCAGCAGCGCAACTAGCGGGGGGGCCCCTGAGCAGTTCTTC	CASSATSGGAPEQFF
TRBV5-1	TRBJ2-1	TRBD1	.	TGCGCCAGCAGTTTGGGACAGGGCAACTCCTACAATGAGCAGTTCTTC	CASSLGQGNSYNEQFF
TRBV27	TRBJ2-7	.	.	TGTGCCAGCAGCAACCGGGACAGCCGGTCTCGGGCGGGGTGGTACGAGCAGTACTTC	CASSNRDSRSRAGWYEQYF
TRBV5-1	TRBJ1-1	.	.	TGCGCCAGCAGCTTTGACAGCAGGAACACTGAAGCTTTCTTT	CASSFDSRNTEAFF